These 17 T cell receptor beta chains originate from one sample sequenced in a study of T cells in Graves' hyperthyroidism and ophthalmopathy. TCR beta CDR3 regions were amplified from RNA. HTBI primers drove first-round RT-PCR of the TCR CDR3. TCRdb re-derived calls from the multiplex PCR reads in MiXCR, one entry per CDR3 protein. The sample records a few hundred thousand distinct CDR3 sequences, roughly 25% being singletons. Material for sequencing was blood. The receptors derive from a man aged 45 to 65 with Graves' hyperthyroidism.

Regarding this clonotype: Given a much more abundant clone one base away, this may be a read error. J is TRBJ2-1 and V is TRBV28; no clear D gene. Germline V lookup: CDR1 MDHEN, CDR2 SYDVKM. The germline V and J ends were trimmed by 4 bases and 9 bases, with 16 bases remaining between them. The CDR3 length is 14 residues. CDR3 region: CASSYDKEWFEQFF. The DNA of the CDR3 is TGTGCCAGCAGTTACGACAAAGAGTGGTTTGAGCAGTTCTTC.

CDR3 nucleotide sequence: TGTGCCAGCAGCTTGGAGGGGGCGCGGGAGTACTTC. Amino acids: CASSLEGAREYF. V gene TRBV5-5 combines with J gene TRBJ2-5; 7 nucleotides line up with TRBD1. V shed 0 bases and J 12 bases; nucleotides not matched to a gene: 5. Looked up from germline, CDR1 is SGHKS and CDR2 is YYEKEE (reference sequence). The CDR3 is made up of 12 amino acids. The full variable domain, with the rest looked up from reference TRBV5-5 and TRBJ2-5, is DAGVTQSPTHLIKTRGQQVTLRCSPISGHKSVSWYQQVLGQGPQFIFQYYEKEERGRGNFPDRFSARQFPNYSSELNVNALLLGDSALYLCASSLEGAREYFGPGTRLLVL.

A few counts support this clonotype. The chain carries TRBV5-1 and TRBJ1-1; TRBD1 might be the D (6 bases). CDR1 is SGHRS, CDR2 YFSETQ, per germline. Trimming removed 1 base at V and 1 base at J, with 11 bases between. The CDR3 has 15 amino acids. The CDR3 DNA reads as TGCGCCAGCAGCTTGAGGGGGACATCGAACACTGAAGCTTTCTTT. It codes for CASSLRGTSNTEAFF.

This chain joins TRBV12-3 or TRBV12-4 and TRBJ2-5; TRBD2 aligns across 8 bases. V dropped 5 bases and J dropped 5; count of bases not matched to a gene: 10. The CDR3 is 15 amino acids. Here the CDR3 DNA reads TGTGCCAGCAGTCTTCGGGAGGGCCGGCGGGAGACCCAGTACTTC. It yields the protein CASSLREGRRETQYF.

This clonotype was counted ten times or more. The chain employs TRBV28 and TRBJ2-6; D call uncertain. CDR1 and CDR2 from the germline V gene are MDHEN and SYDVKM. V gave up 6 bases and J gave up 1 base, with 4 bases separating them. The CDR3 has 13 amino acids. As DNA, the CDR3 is TGTGCCAGCAGCTTTTCTGGGGCCAACGTCCTGACTTTC. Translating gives CASSFSGANVLTF.

As DNA, the CDR3 is TGCGCCAGCAGCCAAGAACTAGCGGTCTCCTACGAGCAGTACTTC. It specifies CASSQELAVSYEQYF. The V and J genes are TRBV4-1 and TRBJ2-7, with 8 nucleotides matching TRBD2. The V gene end was trimmed by 0 bases and the J gene end by 0 bases; junction bases not matched to a gene: 1. CDR3 size: 15 residues. CDR1 MGHRA and CDR2 YSYEKL come from the germline V gene.

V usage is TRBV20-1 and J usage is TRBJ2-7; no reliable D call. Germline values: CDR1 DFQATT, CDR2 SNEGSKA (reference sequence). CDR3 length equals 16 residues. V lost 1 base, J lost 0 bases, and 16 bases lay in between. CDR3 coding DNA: TGCAGTGCTAGAGGAGACACAACCACCATCTCCTACGAGCAGTACTTC. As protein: CSARGDTTTISYEQYF.

CDR3 loop: CASRPSGSRTNEKLFF. The CDR3 bases are TGTGCCAGCAGACCTTCCGGCAGCCGCACAAATGAAAAACTGTTTTTT. This chain links TRBV6-2 or TRBV6-3 with TRBJ1-4; no clear D gene. The germline V and J ends were trimmed by 6 bases and 5 bases, with 19 bases remaining between them. Germline-derived CDR1 and CDR2 are MNHEY and SVGEGT. CDR3 length: 16 residues.

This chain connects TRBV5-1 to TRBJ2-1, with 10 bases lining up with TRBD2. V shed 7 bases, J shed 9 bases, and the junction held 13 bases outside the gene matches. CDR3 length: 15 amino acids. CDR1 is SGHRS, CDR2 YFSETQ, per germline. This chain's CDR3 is CASLQTSGSGSEQFF. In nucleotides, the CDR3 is TGCGCCAGCTTGCAGACTAGCGGGTCGGGAAGTGAGCAGTTCTTC. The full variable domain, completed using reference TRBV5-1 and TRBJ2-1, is KAGVTQTPRYLIKTRGQQVTLSCSPISGHRSVSWYQQTPGQGLQFLFEYFSETQRNKGNFPGRFSGRQFSNSRSEMNVSTLELGDSALYLCASLQTSGSGSEQFFGPGTRLTVL.

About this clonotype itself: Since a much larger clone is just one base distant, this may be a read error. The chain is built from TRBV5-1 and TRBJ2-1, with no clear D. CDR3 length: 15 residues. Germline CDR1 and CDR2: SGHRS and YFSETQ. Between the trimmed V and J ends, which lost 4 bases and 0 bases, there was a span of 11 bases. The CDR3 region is CASSRASDSYNEQFF. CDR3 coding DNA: TGCGCCAGCAGCCGGGCTTCGGACTCCTACAATGAGCAGTTCTTC.

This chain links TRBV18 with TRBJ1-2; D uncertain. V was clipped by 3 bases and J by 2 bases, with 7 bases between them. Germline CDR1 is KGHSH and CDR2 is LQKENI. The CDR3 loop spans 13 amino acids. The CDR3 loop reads CASSPDFNYGYTF. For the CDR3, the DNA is TGTGCCAGCTCACCTGATTTCAACTATGGCTACACCTTC. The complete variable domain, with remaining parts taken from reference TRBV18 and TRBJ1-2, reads NAGVMQNPRHLVRRRGQEARLRCSPMKGHSHVYWYRQLPEEGLKFMVYLQKENIIDESGMPKERFSAEFPKEGPSILRIQQVVRGDSAAYFCASSPDFNYGYTFGSGTRLTVV.

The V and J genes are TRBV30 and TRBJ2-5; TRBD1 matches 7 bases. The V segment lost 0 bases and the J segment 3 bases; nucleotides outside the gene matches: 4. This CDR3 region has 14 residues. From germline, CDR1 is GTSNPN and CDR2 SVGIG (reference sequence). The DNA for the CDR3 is TGTGCCTGGAGTGTCTGGGACAGAAAAGAGACCCAGTACTTC. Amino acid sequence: CAWSVWDRKETQYF.

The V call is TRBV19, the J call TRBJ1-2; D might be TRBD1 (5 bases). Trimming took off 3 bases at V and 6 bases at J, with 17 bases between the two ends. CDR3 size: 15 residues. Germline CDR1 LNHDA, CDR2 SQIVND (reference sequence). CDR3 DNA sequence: TGTGCCAGTAGTATCCCCGGGGGGAGGGCCCATGGCTACACCTTC. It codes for CASSIPGGRAHGYTF.

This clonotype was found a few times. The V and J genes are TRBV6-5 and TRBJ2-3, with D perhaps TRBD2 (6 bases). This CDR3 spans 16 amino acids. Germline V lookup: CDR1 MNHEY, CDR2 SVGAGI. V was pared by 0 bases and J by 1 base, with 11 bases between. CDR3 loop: CASSYSGGAGTDTQYF. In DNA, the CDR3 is TGTGCCAGCAGTTACTCGGGGGGAGCGGGCACAGATACGCAGTATTTT.

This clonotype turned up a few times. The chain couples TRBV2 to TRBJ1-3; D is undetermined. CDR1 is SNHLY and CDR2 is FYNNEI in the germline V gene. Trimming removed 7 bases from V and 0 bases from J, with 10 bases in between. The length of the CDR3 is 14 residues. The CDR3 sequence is CASMDGDSGNTIYF. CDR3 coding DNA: TGTGCCAGCATGGACGGCGACTCTGGAAACACCATATATTTT.

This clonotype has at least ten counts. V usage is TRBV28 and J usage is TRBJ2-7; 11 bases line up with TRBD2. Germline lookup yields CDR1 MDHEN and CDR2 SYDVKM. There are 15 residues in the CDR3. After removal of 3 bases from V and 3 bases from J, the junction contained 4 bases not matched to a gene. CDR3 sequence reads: CASSLLAGGNYEQYF. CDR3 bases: TGTGCCAGCAGTTTGTTAGCGGGAGGGAACTACGAGCAGTACTTC.

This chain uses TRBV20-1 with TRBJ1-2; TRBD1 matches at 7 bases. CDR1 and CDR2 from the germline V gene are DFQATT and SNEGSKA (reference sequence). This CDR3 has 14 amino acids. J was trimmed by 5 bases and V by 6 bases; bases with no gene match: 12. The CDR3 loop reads CSAPPEGQPYGYTF. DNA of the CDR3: TGCAGTGCCCCGCCGGAGGGACAGCCGTATGGCTACACCTTC.